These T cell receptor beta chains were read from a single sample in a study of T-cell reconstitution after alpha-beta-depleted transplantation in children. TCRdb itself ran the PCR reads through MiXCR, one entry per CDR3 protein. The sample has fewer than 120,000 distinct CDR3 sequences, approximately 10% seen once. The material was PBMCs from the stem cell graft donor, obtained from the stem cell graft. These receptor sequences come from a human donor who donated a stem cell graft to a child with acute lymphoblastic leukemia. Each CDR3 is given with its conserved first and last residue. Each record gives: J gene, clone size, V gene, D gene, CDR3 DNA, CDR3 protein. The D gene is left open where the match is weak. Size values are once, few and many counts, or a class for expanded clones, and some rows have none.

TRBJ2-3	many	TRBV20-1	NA	TGCAGTGCTAGAACGGGGCTGAGCACAGATACGCAGTATTTT	CSARTGLSTDTQYF
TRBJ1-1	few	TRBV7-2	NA	TGTGCCAGCAGCGCTCCCCCGACCGTGAACACTGAAGCTTTCTTT	CASSAPPTVNTEAFF
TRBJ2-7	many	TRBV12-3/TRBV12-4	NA	TGTGCCAGCAGTTTCAGGGGGGGACGGGTCTACGAGCAGTACTTC	CASSFRGGRVYEQYF
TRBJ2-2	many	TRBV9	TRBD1	TGTGCCAGCAGCGTAGGACAGGACAGGGTCGTCACCGGGGAGCTGTTTTTT	CASSVGQDRVVTGELFF
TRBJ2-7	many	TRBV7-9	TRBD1	TGTGCCAGCAGCCTCCGGGACAGGGGTGGCTACGAGCAGTACTTC	CASSLRDRGGYEQYF
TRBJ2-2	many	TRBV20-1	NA	TGCAGTGCTAGAGTCGGCGGGGAGCTGTTTTTT	CSARVGGELFF
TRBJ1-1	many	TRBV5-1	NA	TGCGCCAGCAGCCACCCATTGGAGAACACTGAAGCTTTCTTT	CASSHPLENTEAFF
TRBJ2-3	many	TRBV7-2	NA	TGTGCCAGCAGCTTAGGGATGTCGGATACGCAGTATTTT	CASSLGMSDTQYF
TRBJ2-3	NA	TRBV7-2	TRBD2	TGTGCCAGCAGCTGGGATTTTAGCGGGGGGGCCGGAGATACGCAGTATTTT	CASSWDFSGGAGDTQYF
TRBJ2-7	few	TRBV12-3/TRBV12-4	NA	TGTGCCAGCAGTTTACCTAGTGCCTACGAGCAGTACTTC	CASSLPSAYEQYF
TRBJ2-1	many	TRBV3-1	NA	TGTGCCAGCAGCCCCAAGCGAAATGAGCAGTTCTTC	CASSPKRNEQFF
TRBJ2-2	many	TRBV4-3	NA	TGCGCCAGCAGCCCGAGCCGGGGAACCGGGGAGCTGTTTTTT	CASSPSRGTGELFF
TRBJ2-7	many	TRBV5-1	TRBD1	TGCGCCAGCAGCTCGGGGACAGGGGGCTCGATATCGGAGGAGCAGTACTTC	CASSSGTGGSISEEQYF
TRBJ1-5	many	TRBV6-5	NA	TGTGCCAGCAGGCGCGGACAGAATCAGCCCCAGCATTTT	CASRRGQNQPQHF
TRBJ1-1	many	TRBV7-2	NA	TGTGCCAGCAATCCCTGGACATCCCCAGGGTTGAACACTGAAGCTTTCTTT	CASNPWTSPGLNTEAFF
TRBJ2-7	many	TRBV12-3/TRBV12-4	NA	TGTGCCAGCAGTTCCAGGGACGAGCAGTACTTC	CASSSRDEQYF
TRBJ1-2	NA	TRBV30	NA	TGTGCCTGGAATGGAGGGCCCTATGGCTACACCTTC	CAWNGGPYGYTF
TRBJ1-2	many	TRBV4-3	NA	TGCGCCAGCAGCCAAGACTGGACATCTCCAAGAAATGGCTACACCTTC	CASSQDWTSPRNGYTF
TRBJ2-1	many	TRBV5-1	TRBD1	TGCGCCAGCAGCACCGGGACAGGGTACTACAATGAGCAGTTCTTC	CASSTGTGYYNEQFF
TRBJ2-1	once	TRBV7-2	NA	TGTGCCAGCAGCCTGGACCGACGGGGTTATAATGAGCAGTTCTTC	CASSLDRRGYNEQFF
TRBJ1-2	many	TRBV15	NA	TGTGCCACCAGCGATCCAGGGGCCAACTATGGCTACACCTTC	CATSDPGANYGYTF
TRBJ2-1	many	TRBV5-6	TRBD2	TGTGCCAGCAGCTTCCCTAGCGGCTCCTACAATGAGCAGTTCTTC	CASSFPSGSYNEQFF
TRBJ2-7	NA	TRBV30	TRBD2	TGTGCCTGGAGTCGGCTAGCGGGGGCCTACGAGCAGTACTTC	CAWSRLAGAYEQYF
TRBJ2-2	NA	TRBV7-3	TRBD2	TGTGCCAGCAGATACCTAGCGGGAGGCGGGGAGCTGTTTTTT	CASRYLAGGGELFF
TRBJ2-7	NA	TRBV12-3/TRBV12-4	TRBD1	TGTACCTGCAGTCCGAGACAGGGCCGGGGAGAGCAGTACTTC	CTCSPRQGRGEQYF
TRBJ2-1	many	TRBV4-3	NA	TGCGCCAGCAGCCAAATGCCAGGGTCGTATGAGCAGTTCTTC	CASSQMPGSYEQFF